The 29 T cell receptor beta chains below were found in one sample sequenced in a study of blood T cell repertoires in COVID-19. Measured with immunoSEQ multiplex PCR; TCRdb has only the in-frame clones, and not every one. The sample lists over 300,000 clones, 70% to 90% seen once, with 1% to 1.5% in the top ten. The source material was peripheral blood. Source of these receptors: a middle-aged man with acute or convalescent COVID-19.

The chain joins TRBV28 to TRBJ2-3; D might be TRBD2 (5 bases). V was trimmed by 6 bases and J by 4 bases, leaving 11 bases between them. CDR1 and CDR2 from the germline V gene are MDHEN and SYDVKM. This CDR3 region has 13 residues. CDR3 amino acids: CASSVGSPDTQYF. DNA of the CDR3: TGTGCCAGCAGCGTGGGGAGTCCAGATACGCAGTATTTT.

The rearrangement uses TRBV4-1 and TRBJ2-1; D ambiguous. Germline loops: CDR1 MGHRA, CDR2 YSYEKL. This CDR3 has 14 amino acids. V was clipped by 1 base and J by 4 bases, with 8 bases between them. The CDR3 region is CASSQVGAYNEQFF. The CDR3 DNA follows: TGCGCCAGCAGCCAAGTTGGAGCTTACAATGAGCAGTTCTTC.

The chain has TRBV4-1 and TRBJ1-2, with 7 bases aligning to TRBD1. This CDR3 spans 16 amino acids. Looked up from germline, CDR1 is MGHRA and CDR2 is YSYEKL. J was trimmed by 4 bases and V by 3 bases; bases with no gene match: 11. The CDR3 spells CASSHQGQRSFYGYTF. CDR3 nucleotides: TGCGCCAGCAGCCACCAGGGACAGAGAAGTTTCTATGGCTACACCTTC.

The rearrangement uses TRBV5-1 and TRBJ2-3, with 9 bases lining up with TRBD1. The CDR3 is 14 amino acids. Germline-derived CDR1 and CDR2 are SGHRS and YFSETQ. After removal of 5 bases from V and 0 bases from J, the junction contained 1 base not matched to a gene. CDR3 in amino acids: CASRQGASTDTQYF. CDR3 coding DNA: TGCGCCAGCAGACAGGGGGCTAGCACAGATACGCAGTATTTT.

The J gene is TRBJ1-2, the V gene TRBV28, with D possibly matching TRBD1 (5 bases). V lost 5 bases and J 5 bases, leaving 15 bases between the germline ends. CDR1 is MDHEN, CDR2 SYDVKM, per germline. This CDR3 has 14 residues. The CDR3 region has the DNA TGTGCCAGCAGTGGGGGACTTCTGGGGTATGGCTACACCTTC. Its protein is CASSGGLLGYGYTF.

V is TRBV4-1 and J is TRBJ2-2; 13 nucleotides agree with TRBD2. J lost 1 base, V lost 3 bases, and 5 bases had no gene match. CDR1 is MGHRA, CDR2 YSYEKL, per germline. The CDR3 has 18 amino acids. This CDR3 is CASSQRLAGGLNTGELFF. Written as DNA, the CDR3 is TGCGCCAGCAGCCAGAGACTAGCGGGAGGCCTGAACACCGGGGAGCTGTTTTTT.

The chain combines TRBV16 with TRBJ1-1; perhaps TRBD1 as D (6 bases). Deletions cut 0 bases from V and 3 bases from J, with 8 bases between. The CDR3 is 14 amino acids. The V gene's germline CDR1 is KGHSY and CDR2 FQNENV. CDR3 amino acids: CASSQSRGDTEAFF. As DNA, the CDR3 is TGTGCCAGCAGCCAATCCAGGGGAGACACTGAAGCTTTCTTT. Full variable domain (missing parts from reference TRBV16 and TRBJ1-1): GEEVAQTPKHLVRGEGQKAKLYCAPIKGHSYVFWYQQVLKNEFKFLISFQNENVFDETGMPKERFSAKCLPNSPCSLEIQATKLEDSAVYFCASSQSRGDTEAFFGQGTRLTVV.

The genes are TRBV5-6 and TRBJ2-7; possibly TRBD1 for D (6 bases). The CDR3 runs to 13 residues. Trimming took off 4 bases at V and 6 bases at J, with 14 bases between the two ends. Germline V lookup: CDR1 SGHDT, CDR2 YYEEEE. CDR3 loop: CASSLAGVSEQYF. CDR3 DNA sequence: TGTGCCAGCAGCCTAGCAGGGGTAAGCGAGCAGTACTTC.

This clone was seen a single time. The V gene is TRBV6-6, the J gene TRBJ2-7, with D possibly matching TRBD1 (5 bases). Looked up from germline, CDR1 is MNHNY and CDR2 is SVGAGI (reference sequence). The V gene lost 6 bases and the J gene lost 3 bases, with 12 bases spanning the gap. This CDR3 spans 13 amino acids. This chain's CDR3 is CASSGQGVYEQYF. Written as DNA, the CDR3 is TGTGCCAGCAGCGGCCAAGGGGTCTACGAGCAGTACTTC.

The chain is built from TRBV12-3 or TRBV12-4 and TRBJ2-5; D perhaps matches TRBD1 (6 bases). V lost 3 bases and J lost 4, with 9 bases in between. This CDR3 has 13 residues. In nucleotides, the CDR3 is TGTGCCAGCAGTTTGACAGGAGGAGAGACCCAGTACTTC. This encodes CASSLTGGETQYF.

The rearrangement links TRBV27 to TRBJ1-2, with TRBD1 identical over 11 bases. The trim removed 6 bases at V and 7 bases at J, leaving 4 bases unmatched. Germline V gene sequence: CDR1 MNHEY, CDR2 SMNVEV (reference sequence). The CDR3 length is 13 residues. In DNA form, the CDR3 reads TGTGCCAGCAGACCGGGGACAGGGGGTGGCTACACCTTC. Protein sequence: CASRPGTGGGYTF.

CDR3 region: CASSYTVGAGYTF. Written as DNA, the CDR3 is TGTGCCAGCAGTTACACGGTGGGCGCTGGCTACACCTTC. V usage is TRBV6-2 or TRBV6-3 and J usage is TRBJ1-2, with no clear D. The CDR3 covers 13 residues. In germline, CDR1 is MNHEY, CDR2 SVGEGT. The V and J ends lost 2 bases and 7 bases respectively, with 11 bases between them.

This chain links TRBV7-9 with TRBJ1-3; D gene uncertain. The germline V gene encodes CDR1 SEHNR and CDR2 FQNEAQ (reference sequence). V was pared by 0 bases and J by 0 bases, with 9 bases between. CDR3 length equals 16 residues. CDR3: CASSLASASSGNTIYF. The CDR3 DNA is TGTGCCAGCAGCTTAGCGAGTGCCTCCTCTGGAAACACCATATATTTT. The variable domain in full, with the rest retrieved from reference TRBV7-9 and TRBJ1-3, is DTGVSQNPRHKITKRGQNVTFRCDPISEHNRLYWYRQTLGQGPEFLTYFQNEAQLEKSRLLSDRFSAERPKGSFSTLEIQRTEQGDSAMYLCASSLASASSGNTIYFGEGSWLTVV.

This chain joins TRBV27 and TRBJ1-1; D perhaps matches TRBD1 (5 bases). V dropped 3 bases and J dropped 6 bases, with 14 bases sitting between them. The CDR3 has 14 amino acids. Looked up from germline, CDR1 is MNHEY and CDR2 is SMNVEV (reference sequence). CDR3 region: CASSFGLQGPEAFF. CDR3 nucleotides: TGTGCCAGCAGTTTTGGCCTGCAGGGCCCTGAAGCTTTCTTT.

The J gene is TRBJ2-1, the V gene TRBV2, with TRBD2 identical over 12 bases. J lost 3 bases, V lost 1 base, and 4 bases had no gene match. The CDR3 loop spans 17 amino acids. Germline values: CDR1 SNHLY, CDR2 FYNNEI. CDR3 in amino acids: CASSEGRLAGVYNEQFF. The CDR3 DNA sequence: TGTGCCAGCAGTGAAGGGAGACTAGCGGGAGTCTACAATGAGCAGTTCTTC.

The chain has TRBV4-2 and TRBJ2-3; 8 bases are a match to TRBD2. CDR3 length: 16 amino acids. Germline CDR1 and CDR2: LGHNA and YNFKEQ. V trimming: 1 base; J trimming: 6 bases; junction bases outside the gene matches: 9. CDR3 sequence: CASSQALSGGPDTQYF. CDR3 nucleotide sequence: TGTGCCAGCAGCCAAGCCCTTTCGGGGGGGCCGGATACGCAGTATTTT.

The chain recombines TRBV6-5 with TRBJ1-1; 10 nucleotides align to TRBD1. V shed 2 bases and J 5 bases; nucleotides not matched to a gene: 8. Germline V CDR1 and CDR2: MNHEY, SVGAGI. The CDR3 extends over 16 amino acids. This CDR3 is CASSYEPGQGRTEAFF. The CDR3, as DNA: TGTGCCAGCAGTTACGAACCGGGACAGGGGCGGACTGAAGCTTTCTTT.

The chain recombines TRBV9 with TRBJ2-7; 7 bases match TRBD1. This CDR3 spans 15 amino acids. Trimming removed 3 bases from V and 3 bases from J; junction bases left unmatched: 9. Germline values: CDR1 SGDLS, CDR2 YYNGEE. The CDR3 reads CASSAYRGASYEQYF. As DNA, the CDR3 is TGTGCCAGCAGCGCATACAGGGGTGCGAGCTACGAGCAGTACTTC.

V is TRBV29-1 and J is TRBJ2-1; D perhaps matches TRBD2 (7 bases). The CDR3 length is 13 residues. Germline CDR1 is SQVTM and CDR2 is ANQGSEA. Trimming removed 7 bases from V and 7 bases from J, with 17 bases in between. The CDR3 bases are TGCAGCGCGAATGGGGGGGCAAGGAATGAGCAGTTCTTC. This encodes CSANGGARNEQFF.

The chain employs TRBV9 and TRBJ1-3, with a possible D match to TRBD1 (6 bases). Deletions cut 3 bases from V and 4 bases from J, with 20 bases between. CDR1 SGDLS and CDR2 YYNGEE come from the germline V gene. The CDR3 has 17 amino acids. The CDR3 DNA follows: TGTGCCAGCAGCGCCCCCGGTGGTTGGGGGCGCGGAAACACCATATATTTT. Its translation: CASSAPGGWGRGNTIYF.

The chain links TRBV27 to TRBJ2-7, with TRBD1 identical over 11 bases. The CDR3 is made up of 14 amino acids. In germline, CDR1 is MNHEY, CDR2 SMNVEV (reference sequence). The ends lost 4 bases at V and 3 bases at J; junction bases unmatched: 2. CDR3 sequence: CASSSGTGGYEQYF. CDR3 DNA: TGTGCCAGCAGTTCCGGGACAGGGGGCTACGAGCAGTACTTC.

The V and J genes are TRBV7-9 and TRBJ1-2; 7 nucleotides match TRBD1. Per the germline V gene, CDR1 is SEHNR and CDR2 is FQNEAQ (reference sequence). The CDR3 length is 16 residues. V lost 1 base and J lost 1; bases outside the gene matches: 6. CDR3 region: CASSLGAGQDNYGYTF. The CDR3 DNA sequence: TGTGCCAGCAGCTTAGGAGCTGGACAGGATAACTATGGCTACACCTTC.

DNA of the CDR3: TGTGCCAGCAGTGAAGTAAGGACACCGGGAAACACCATATATTTT. This translates into CASSEVRTPGNTIYF. The chain couples TRBV6-1 to TRBJ1-3; possibly TRBD1 for D (5 bases). The CDR3 consists of 15 residues. Germline CDR1 MNHNS, CDR2 SASEGT. The ends were cut back, 1 base at V and 4 bases at J, with 11 bases in the middle.

This chain links TRBV4-1 with TRBJ2-3; 13 positions match TRBD2. With V trimmed by 1 base and J by 4 bases, 2 bases remained unmatched. From germline, CDR1 is MGHRA and CDR2 YSYEKL. The CDR3 has 16 residues. CDR3 sequence reads: CASSQGLAGGPDTQYF. The CDR3 coding sequence is TGCGCCAGCAGCCAAGGACTAGCGGGAGGACCAGATACGCAGTATTTT.

The rearrangement links TRBV6-5 to TRBJ2-7; 11 bases agree with TRBD1. The CDR3 is made up of 15 amino acids. Germline lookup yields CDR1 MNHEY and CDR2 SVGAGI. The junction had 5 bases not matched to a gene; V was cut back by 6 bases and J by 1 base. The CDR3 DNA follows: TGTGCCAGCAGCTATGGACAGGGGGCTTCCTACGAGCAGTACTTC. This codes for CASSYGQGASYEQYF.

The chain couples TRBV11-2 to TRBJ1-1; unclear D gene. V was pared by 1 base and J by 1 base, with 10 bases between. This CDR3 has 15 residues. Germline V gene sequence: CDR1 SGHAT, CDR2 FQNNGV. The CDR3 reads CASSLGMRGNTEAFF. CDR3 DNA: TGTGCCAGCAGCTTAGGGATGCGGGGGAACACTGAAGCTTTCTTT.

This rearrangement joins TRBV4-2 to TRBJ1-5; 7 positions match TRBD1. Germline lookup yields CDR1 LGHNA and CDR2 YNFKEQ. This CDR3 has 16 amino acids. The V segment lost 4 bases and the J segment 7 bases; nucleotides outside the gene matches: 13. The CDR3 DNA reads as TGTGCCAGCAGCCCCCCCGCGCGACAGGGTAAACAGCCCCAGCATTTT. This encodes CASSPPARQGKQPQHF.

This rearrangement joins TRBV4-1 to TRBJ1-3; D call uncertain. CDR3 length equals 17 residues. Trimming stripped 2 bases from V and 0 bases from J, with 14 bases between. From germline, CDR1 is MGHRA and CDR2 YSYEKL. The CDR3: CASSQKIIGASGNTIYF. DNA of the CDR3: TGCGCCAGCAGCCAAAAGATCATTGGAGCCTCTGGAAACACCATATATTTT.

The rearrangement uses TRBV7-2 and TRBJ1-2; the match to TRBD1 covers 7 bases. Germline CDR1 reads SGHTA; CDR2 reads FQGNSA. The trim removed 5 bases at V and 4 bases at J, leaving 13 bases unmatched. This CDR3 is 16 amino acids long. The CDR3 nucleotides are TGTGCCAGCAGCCCACGGACAGGCCCCTACTTCTATGGCTACACCTTC. As protein: CASSPRTGPYFYGYTF.